This is a list of T cell receptor beta chains from one sample in a study of blood T cell repertoires in COVID-19. Assay used: immunoSEQ multiplex PCR; TCRdb lists only in-frame clones, some missing. The table records under 300,000 clones, about 87% of them present only once. The specimen sequenced was PBMCs or T cells enriched from blood (not recorded which). These receptors originate from a woman between 45 and 60 years old who had recovered from COVID-19. Each CDR3 is given with its conserved first and last residue. The D gene is left open where the match is weak. Size is omitted from some rows. Given values are once, few, many or a class for expanded clones.

d_call clone_size j_call v_call cdr3_aa
TRBD2 few TRBJ2-3 TRBV11-1 CASSSSGRGDTQYF
TRBD2 - TRBJ2-5 TRBV2 CASRREAGGFRRAETQYF
TRBD2 - TRBJ2-5 TRBV4-3 CASSQGNGRGETQYF
TRBD1 - TRBJ1-2 TRBV28 CASSSGRTGANYGYTF
TRBD1 - TRBJ2-7 TRBV7-2 CASSGDRGIHEQYF
TRBD2 - TRBJ2-7 TRBV6-2/TRBV6-3 CASSSGLAGGYEQYF
TRBD2 - TRBJ2-3 TRBV28 CASRGAGSGRADTQYF
- once TRBJ1-5 TRBV27 CASSSGFQPQHF
TRBD1 few TRBJ1-1 TRBV7-2 CASSLDRVTFF
TRBD1 - TRBJ1-2 TRBV5-4 CASSVRDRGSPYGYTF
- - TRBJ1-1 TRBV28 CASSLWSGRSEAFF
- - TRBJ2-1 TRBV2 CAWRVSYNEQFF
- once TRBJ2-1 TRBV5-1 CASSLERSSYNEQFF
- - TRBJ1-2 TRBV29-1 CSVEPPGGGYTF
TRBD2 - TRBJ2-3 TRBV27 CASNSGRGSTDTQYF
TRBD2 - TRBJ2-1 TRBV5-4 CASSPNSGGYNEQFF
- - TRBJ1-5 TRBV7-6 CASSSDPAGDGQPQHF
- - TRBJ1-2 TRBV6-5 CASSYSGGRSSYGYTF
TRBD1 - TRBJ1-2 TRBV5-4 CASSYRQGLGYTF
TRBD1 - TRBJ1-2 TRBV5-1 CASSPSLVQGADYGYTF
- - TRBJ1-5 TRBV7-8 CASSQQLSNQPQHF
TRBD1 - TRBJ1-1 TRBV27 CASSLTPDRWGTEAFF
TRBD1 - TRBJ1-2 TRBV30 CAWNTRTGAVNYGYTF
- - TRBJ1-5 TRBV19 CASSRTGYEVQPQHF
- - TRBJ1-2 TRBV15 CATSRRFGPGNYGYTF
TRBD1 - TRBJ1-1 TRBV7-9 CASSSGQADTEAFF